This T cell receptor (beta chain) derives from a study of CD8+ T cells in alopecia areata. Findings and caveats of the study: Sequenced scalp T cells also include alphabeta T cells resident in normal skin.

This CDR3 comprises 15 residues. Trimming pared 6 bases from V and 1 base from J, leaving 18 bases between. Germline CDR1 reads SQVTM; CDR2 reads ANQGSEA. RNA, once extracted, was reverse transcribed into cDNA for use as the sequencing template. Produced via immunoSEQ multiplex PCR; TCRdb's table is partial and in-frame only. The table lists about 69,000 clones, 60% of them singletons. In alopecia areata patients, both lesional scalp punch biopsies and peripheral blood were collected. Concerning this clone: The antigen is undetermined.

The specimen comprised CD8+ T cells sorted from blood, sampled at week 0. The sequence was obtained from a human donor with alopecia areata. The chain carries TRBV29-1 and TRBJ2-5, with a tentative D call TRBD2 (7 bases). CDR3 sequence: CSVAWRGGPQETQYF. The CDR3 DNA reads as TGCAGCGTCGCATGGCGCGGGGGCCCCCAAGAGACCCAGTACTTC.